This T cell receptor beta chain originates from a study of response to subunit inactivated influenza vaccine. Regarding the study as a whole: Few additional T cells are recruited per seasonal influenza vaccination, authors suggested.

TCRdb used MiXCR to reprocess the RT-PCR reads, holding one entry per CDR3 protein. This repertoire shows around 170,000 distinct CDR3 sequences, over 8.5% found once; its top ten account for around 40%. V lost 0 bases and J lost 4, with 12 bases in between. Per germline, CDR1 MNHEY and CDR2 SMNVEV (reference sequence). This CDR3 contains 15 residues. With regard to this clonotype: Its antigen is still unknown.

The sequencing here drew on CD8+ T cells sorted from PBMCs, taken around 25 months after vaccination. This receptor was taken from a man aged 50-75 years who received an inactivated influenza vaccine. This chain connects TRBV27 to TRBJ2-5; perhaps TRBD1 as D (5 bases). The CDR3 bases are TGTGCCAGCAGTTTATCAGTGGGGCTCCCAGAGACCCAGTACTTC. This encodes CASSLSVGLPETQYF.